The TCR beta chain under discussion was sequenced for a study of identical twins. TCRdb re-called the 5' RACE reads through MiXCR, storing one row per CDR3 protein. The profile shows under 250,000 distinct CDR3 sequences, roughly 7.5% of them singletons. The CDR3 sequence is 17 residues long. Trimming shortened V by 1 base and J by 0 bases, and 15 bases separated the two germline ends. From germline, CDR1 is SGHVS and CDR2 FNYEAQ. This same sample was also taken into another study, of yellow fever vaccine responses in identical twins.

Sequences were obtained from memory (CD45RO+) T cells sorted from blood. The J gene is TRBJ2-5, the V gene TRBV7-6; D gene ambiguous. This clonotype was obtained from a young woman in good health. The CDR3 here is CASSLGTEKWYQETQYF. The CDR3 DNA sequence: TGTGCCAGCAGCTTAGGGACCGAAAAATGGTACCAAGAGACCCAGTACTTC.